Sequencing of this TCR beta chain was carried out in a study of shared clonotypes between healthy human individuals. Each CD8 memory set brought CD45RO+ cells together with CCR7-negative CD45RA+ TemRA cells. Sequencing used immunoSEQ multiplex PCR; TCRdb keeps in-frame clones, though not all of them. Here the sample spans around 690,000 clones, 90% being singletons. The CDR3 consists of 16 residues. Germline V gives CDR1 SEHNR, CDR2 FQNEAQ (reference sequence). V shed 1 base and J shed 0 bases, with 12 bases lying between them. Specimen: memory CD8+ T cells from PBMCs. Subset given: CD45RO+ cells pooled with CCR7-negative TemRA cells. The TCR comes from a man aged 18-30 years in good health. Some clones in this sample may be carry-over from other donors' samples. The gene calls are TRBV7-9 and TRBJ2-5; D unclear. CDR3 residues: CASSLVISLYQETQYF. The CDR3 DNA reads TGTGCCAGCAGCTTAGTCATAAGCCTGTACCAAGAGACCCAGTACTTC.